This T cell receptor (beta chain) was obtained from a study of blood T cell repertoires in COVID-19. At the level of the study: In each case, the material was cDNA or gDNA derived from T cells, B-cell-depleted T cells, or PBMCs.

The assay was immunoSEQ multiplex PCR, and TCRdb's table has in-frame clones only and misses some. The repertoire holds some 69,000 clones, with roughly 87% as singletons. CDR3 length equals 16 residues. The germline gives CDR1 LGHNA, CDR2 YNFKEQ. The V end lost 5 bases, the J end lost 5 bases, and 19 bases lay between the germline ends. This TCR was recovered from a man aged 50 or older with COVID-19, enrolled during active disease. Sequencing was carried out using peripheral blood. The chain is built from TRBV4-2 and TRBJ1-5; the D gene is possibly TRBD1 (5 bases). CDR3 protein: CASSGMKSGLDQPQHF. The CDR3 DNA is TGTGCCAGCAGCGGTATGAAATCAGGGTTGGATCAGCCCCAGCATTTT.